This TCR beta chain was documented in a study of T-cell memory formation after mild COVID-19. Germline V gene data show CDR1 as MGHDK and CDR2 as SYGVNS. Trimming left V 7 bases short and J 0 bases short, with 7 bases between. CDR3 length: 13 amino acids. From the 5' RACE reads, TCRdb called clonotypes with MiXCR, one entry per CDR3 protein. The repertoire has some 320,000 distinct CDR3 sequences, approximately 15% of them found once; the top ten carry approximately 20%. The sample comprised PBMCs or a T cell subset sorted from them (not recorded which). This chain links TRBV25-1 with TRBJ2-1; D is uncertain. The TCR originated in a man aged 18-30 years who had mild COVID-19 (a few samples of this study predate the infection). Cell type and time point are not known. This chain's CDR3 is CASKKSSYNEQFF. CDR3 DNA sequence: TGTGCCAGCAAGAAGAGCTCCTACAATGAGCAGTTCTTC.